These T cell receptor beta chains were read from a single sample in a study of T cell responses to AZD1222 COVID-19 vaccine. Using immunoSEQ multiplex PCR, the repertoire was profiled, and TCRdb retains in-frame clones only, with some absent. Here the sample spans 90,000 to 130,000 clones, around 93% being singletons. The input for sequencing was peripheral blood, taken 28 days after the second AZD1222 dose. Receptor source: an adult who received the AZD1222 COVID-19 vaccine. The CDR3 runs from the conserved cysteine through the conserved F or W. A D gene is named only where the DNA matches it firmly. The size field is filled for only some rows; it gives once, few, many or a size class.

clone size: NA
D gene: TRBD2
V gene: TRBV13
J gene: TRBJ2-1
CDR3 protein: CASSLGGRVYNEQFF
CDR3 DNA: TGTGCCAGCAGCTTAGGCGGGAGGGTCTACAATGAGCAGTTCTTC

clone size: NA
D gene: TRBD1
V gene: TRBV6-2/TRBV6-3
J gene: TRBJ1-2
CDR3 protein: CASSYAPTGGYYGYTF
CDR3 DNA: TGTGCCAGCAGTTACGCACCAACAGGGGGCTATTATGGCTACACCTTC

clone size: NA
D gene: TRBD1
V gene: TRBV10-3
J gene: TRBJ1-2
CDR3 protein: CAISGDRGYGYTF
CDR3 DNA: TGTGCCATCAGTGGGGACAGGGGGTACGGCTACACCTTC

clone size: NA
D gene: TRBD2
V gene: TRBV2
J gene: TRBJ2-3
CDR3 protein: CASYGLAGYTDTQYF
CDR3 DNA: TGTGCCAGTTACGGACTAGCGGGGTACACAGATACGCAGTATTTT

clone size: NA
D gene: NA
V gene: TRBV27
J gene: TRBJ2-1
CDR3 protein: CASQPIWRNYNEQFF
CDR3 DNA: TGTGCCAGCCAACCAATCTGGCGAAATTACAATGAGCAGTTCTTC

clone size: NA
D gene: TRBD1
V gene: TRBV19
J gene: TRBJ1-1
CDR3 protein: CASPPTGGTTEAFF
CDR3 DNA: TGTGCCAGTCCACCGACAGGGGGGACCACTGAAGCTTTCTTT

clone size: NA
D gene: TRBD1
V gene: TRBV27
J gene: TRBJ1-1
CDR3 protein: CASRQGGTEAFF
CDR3 DNA: TGTGCCAGCCGACAGGGTGGGACTGAAGCTTTCTTT

clone size: NA
D gene: TRBD1
V gene: TRBV3-1/TRBV3-2
J gene: TRBJ1-1
CDR3 protein: CASSQEKGGDEAFF
CDR3 DNA: TGTGCCAGCAGCCAAGAAAAAGGGGGCGATGAAGCTTTCTTT

clone size: NA
D gene: TRBD2
V gene: TRBV6-1
J gene: TRBJ2-5
CDR3 protein: CASSDGAGGPETQYF
CDR3 DNA: TGTGCCAGCAGTGATGGAGCGGGGGGGCCCGAGACCCAGTACTTC

clone size: NA
D gene: NA
V gene: TRBV7-9
J gene: TRBJ1-6
CDR3 protein: CASIPISRFSYNSPLHF
CDR3 DNA: TGTGCCAGCATCCCAATTTCTCGCTTCTCCTATAATTCACCCCTCCACTTT

clone size: few
D gene: NA
V gene: TRBV18
J gene: TRBJ1-6
CDR3 protein: CASSPPQGNYNSPLHF
CDR3 DNA: TGTGCCAGCTCACCACCGCAAGGGAACTATAATTCACCCCTCCACTTT

clone size: NA
D gene: NA
V gene: TRBV19
J gene: TRBJ1-5
CDR3 protein: CASSIGYGGNQPQHF
CDR3 DNA: TGTGCCAGTAGTATAGGGTACGGGGGGAATCAGCCCCAGCATTTT